These T cell receptor beta chains were read from a single sample in a study of shared clonotypes between healthy human individuals. Repertoires were generated with immunoSEQ multiplex PCR, while TCRdb's copy carries only in-frame clones and drops some. The sample shows about 1,900,000 clones, over 85% of them seen only once. Sequencing used naive CD8+ T cells sorted from blood. The receptors were sampled from a man aged 18 to 30 in good health. The CDR3 runs from the conserved cysteine through the conserved F or W. A D gene is named only where the DNA matches it firmly. Not all rows give a size; the values are once, few, many and, for expanded clones, a class.

clone_size: .; d_call: .; v_call: TRBV11-3; j_call: TRBJ2-2; cdr3_nt: TGTGCCAGCAGCTTAGGGACAACCGGGGAGCTGTTTTTT; cdr3_aa: CASSLGTTGELFF
clone_size: .; d_call: .; v_call: TRBV27; j_call: TRBJ1-1; cdr3_nt: TGTGCCAGCAGTTTGGCGGGTGAAGCTTTCTTT; cdr3_aa: CASSLAGEAFF
clone_size: .; d_call: TRBD2; v_call: TRBV4-3; j_call: TRBJ2-2; cdr3_nt: TGCGCCAGCAGCCACGGGACTAGCGGCAACACCGGGGAGCTGTTTTTT; cdr3_aa: CASSHGTSGNTGELFF
clone_size: .; d_call: TRBD1; v_call: TRBV4-2; j_call: TRBJ1-1; cdr3_nt: TGTGCCAGCAGCCACTTGACAGGGTTGGATACTGAAGCTTTCTTT; cdr3_aa: CASSHLTGLDTEAFF
clone_size: few; d_call: .; v_call: TRBV5-1; j_call: TRBJ1-6; cdr3_nt: TGCGCCAGCAGCTTGGCCGCAGGGGCTAATTCACCCCTCCACTTT; cdr3_aa: CASSLAAGANSPLHF
clone_size: .; d_call: .; v_call: TRBV10-1; j_call: TRBJ2-2; cdr3_nt: TGCGCCACCCACATGAACACCGGGGAGCTGTTTTTT; cdr3_aa: CATHMNTGELFF
clone_size: .; d_call: TRBD1; v_call: TRBV11-2; j_call: TRBJ2-7; cdr3_nt: TGTGCCAGCAGCTTAGAACCCGGGACAGGGACCTACGAGCAGTACTTC; cdr3_aa: CASSLEPGTGTYEQYF
clone_size: .; d_call: .; v_call: TRBV11-1; j_call: TRBJ1-1; cdr3_nt: TGTGCCAGCAGCCCCAGAGACGGTCCCGCGGAAGCTTTCTTT; cdr3_aa: CASSPRDGPAEAFF
clone_size: .; d_call: .; v_call: TRBV27; j_call: TRBJ2-6; cdr3_nt: TGTGCCAGCAGTCCTCGGAGCTCTGGGGCCAACGTCCTGACTTTC; cdr3_aa: CASSPRSSGANVLTF
clone_size: .; d_call: TRBD2; v_call: TRBV4-1; j_call: TRBJ2-2; cdr3_nt: TGCGCCAGCAGCCAAGTAGGCGGGGGAGCCAACACCGGGGAGCTGTTTTTT; cdr3_aa: CASSQVGGGANTGELFF
clone_size: .; d_call: TRBD2; v_call: TRBV7-9; j_call: TRBJ2-1; cdr3_nt: TGTGCCAGCAGCCAAGGACTAGCGGGGCCTGGTAGTCGGTTCTTC; cdr3_aa: CASSQGLAGPGSRFF
clone_size: .; d_call: .; v_call: TRBV6-4; j_call: TRBJ2-5; cdr3_nt: TGTGCCAGCAAGGACAGGGAGGGAGAGACCCAGTACTTC; cdr3_aa: CASKDREGETQYF
clone_size: .; d_call: TRBD1; v_call: TRBV7-8; j_call: TRBJ1-2; cdr3_nt: TGTGCCAGCAGCTTAGTGACAGGGAACTATGGCTACACCTTC; cdr3_aa: CASSLVTGNYGYTF
clone_size: .; d_call: TRBD1; v_call: TRBV4-1; j_call: TRBJ2-7; cdr3_nt: TGCGCCAGCAGCCAAGATCTTGACAGGGGCTACGAGCAGTACTTC; cdr3_aa: CASSQDLDRGYEQYF
clone_size: .; d_call: TRBD1; v_call: TRBV28; j_call: TRBJ2-7; cdr3_nt: TGTGCCAGCAGTCCACTCGGACAGGGAGTATCCTACGAGCAGTACTTC; cdr3_aa: CASSPLGQGVSYEQYF
clone_size: .; d_call: .; v_call: TRBV11-2; j_call: TRBJ2-3; cdr3_nt: TGTGCCAGCAGCTCCGTCGCGACTACCGGCACAGATACGCAGTATTTT; cdr3_aa: CASSSVATTGTDTQYF
clone_size: .; d_call: TRBD2; v_call: TRBV7-9; j_call: TRBJ2-7; cdr3_nt: TGTGCCAGCAGCTTTAGCGGGAGGCCCTACGAGCAGTACTTC; cdr3_aa: CASSFSGRPYEQYF
clone_size: .; d_call: TRBD2; v_call: TRBV7-2; j_call: TRBJ2-7; cdr3_nt: TGTGCCAGCAGTGTAGCGGGGTACGAGCAGTACTTC; cdr3_aa: CASSVAGYEQYF
clone_size: once; d_call: TRBD2; v_call: TRBV4-3; j_call: TRBJ2-3; cdr3_nt: TGCGCCAGCAGCCAAGAACTAGCGGGAGCTGATACGCAGTATTTT; cdr3_aa: CASSQELAGADTQYF
clone_size: once; d_call: .; v_call: TRBV6-5; j_call: TRBJ1-5; cdr3_nt: TGTGCCAGCAGAACTCAGGGTTTGGGGCAGCCCCAGCATTTT; cdr3_aa: CASRTQGLGQPQHF
clone_size: .; d_call: TRBD2; v_call: TRBV7-3; j_call: TRBJ2-2; cdr3_nt: TGTGCCAGCAGCCCGACGACTAGCTTCACCGGGGAGCTGTTTTTT; cdr3_aa: CASSPTTSFTGELFF
clone_size: .; d_call: TRBD1; v_call: TRBV30; j_call: TRBJ1-1; cdr3_nt: TGTGCCATCTTACAGGACAGGGAGAACACTGAAGCTTTCTTT; cdr3_aa: CAILQDRENTEAFF
clone_size: .; d_call: TRBD2; v_call: TRBV27; j_call: TRBJ2-7; cdr3_nt: TGTGCCAGCAGGTCTAGCGGGGGGCTGTCCTACGAGCAGTACTTC; cdr3_aa: CASRSSGGLSYEQYF
clone_size: once; d_call: .; v_call: TRBV10-3; j_call: TRBJ2-5; cdr3_nt: TGTGCCATCAGTGACTTGACAGCCGAAGAGACCCAGTACTTC; cdr3_aa: CAISDLTAEETQYF
clone_size: once; d_call: .; v_call: TRBV4-3; j_call: TRBJ1-4; cdr3_nt: TGCGCCAGCAGCCAAGACCGGGCCCTTAATGAAAAACTGTTTTTT; cdr3_aa: CASSQDRALNEKLFF
clone_size: .; d_call: .; v_call: TRBV11-2; j_call: TRBJ2-7; cdr3_nt: TGTGCCAGCAGCTTAACGTTAAGACTAGAGCAGTACTTC; cdr3_aa: CASSLTLRLEQYF
clone_size: .; d_call: .; v_call: TRBV19; j_call: TRBJ2-3; cdr3_nt: TGTGCCAGTAGTATCGAGGCCTTGGGCACAGATACGCAGTATTTT; cdr3_aa: CASSIEALGTDTQYF
clone_size: .; d_call: TRBD1; v_call: TRBV28; j_call: TRBJ2-7; cdr3_nt: TGTGCCAGCAGTCTATTTCGGACAGGGGACGAGCAGTACTTC; cdr3_aa: CASSLFRTGDEQYF
clone_size: .; d_call: .; v_call: TRBV5-6; j_call: TRBJ2-7; cdr3_nt: TGTGCCAGCAGCTTGGCCTTCAGGGAGGACTACGAGCAGTACTTC; cdr3_aa: CASSLAFREDYEQYF
clone_size: .; d_call: .; v_call: TRBV5-4; j_call: TRBJ2-7; cdr3_nt: TGTGCCAGCAGCCCAGGACAAACCTACGAGCAGTACTTC; cdr3_aa: CASSPGQTYEQYF
clone_size: .; d_call: .; v_call: TRBV4-3; j_call: TRBJ2-1; cdr3_nt: TGCGCCAGCAGCCAAGATGACGGCGAGCATTACAATGAGCAGTTCTTC; cdr3_aa: CASSQDDGEHYNEQFF
clone_size: .; d_call: TRBD2; v_call: TRBV6-1; j_call: TRBJ2-1; cdr3_nt: TGTGCCAGCGGGCTGATAGCGGGTCTCAACAATGAGCAGTTCTTC; cdr3_aa: CASGLIAGLNNEQFF
clone_size: .; d_call: .; v_call: TRBV4-2; j_call: TRBJ2-7; cdr3_nt: TGTGCCAGCAGCCAAGACCCCAAGAGCTCCTACGAGCAGTACTTC; cdr3_aa: CASSQDPKSSYEQYF
clone_size: once; d_call: .; v_call: TRBV5-4; j_call: TRBJ2-5; cdr3_nt: TGTGCCAGCAGCCGGGCGGGGGCCTTAGAGACCCAGTACTTC; cdr3_aa: CASSRAGALETQYF
clone_size: .; d_call: TRBD2; v_call: TRBV6-1; j_call: TRBJ2-3; cdr3_nt: TGTGCCAGCAGTGGGGGACTAGCATATAACACAGATACGCAGTATTTT; cdr3_aa: CASSGGLAYNTDTQYF
clone_size: .; d_call: .; v_call: TRBV6-6; j_call: TRBJ1-1; cdr3_nt: TGTGCCAGCAAGGGCCCCGAAGGGGGAATAAGCACTGAAGCTTTCTTT; cdr3_aa: CASKGPEGGISTEAFF
clone_size: .; d_call: .; v_call: TRBV9; j_call: TRBJ2-1; cdr3_nt: TGTGCCAGCAGCGTAGCAGGATCGGTGAACAATGAGCAGTTCTTC; cdr3_aa: CASSVAGSVNNEQFF
clone_size: .; d_call: TRBD1; v_call: TRBV28; j_call: TRBJ1-1; cdr3_nt: TGTGCCAGCAGTATGACAGGGGGGGACACTGAAGCTTTCTTT; cdr3_aa: CASSMTGGDTEAFF
clone_size: .; d_call: TRBD1; v_call: TRBV4-3; j_call: TRBJ2-3; cdr3_nt: TGCGCCAGCAGCCAAGTTTCAGGGACAGGGCTCGCCAATACGCAGTATTTT; cdr3_aa: CASSQVSGTGLANTQYF
clone_size: .; d_call: TRBD2; v_call: TRBV7-9; j_call: TRBJ2-3; cdr3_nt: TGTGCCAGCAGCCCCCAACTAGCGGGAGTGGCAGATACGCAGTATTTT; cdr3_aa: CASSPQLAGVADTQYF
clone_size: .; d_call: TRBD2; v_call: TRBV2; j_call: TRBJ2-5; cdr3_nt: TGTGCCAGCAGATCCGGACTAGATTTCGAGACCCAGTACTTC; cdr3_aa: CASRSGLDFETQYF
clone_size: .; d_call: .; v_call: TRBV5-6; j_call: TRBJ2-7; cdr3_nt: TGTGCCAGCAGCTTGGGAGAGGCGCACGAGCAGTACTTC; cdr3_aa: CASSLGEAHEQYF
clone_size: .; d_call: TRBD2; v_call: TRBV7-6; j_call: TRBJ2-1; cdr3_nt: TGTGCCAGCAGACTCGGGGGGGGCGATGAGCAGTTCTTC; cdr3_aa: CASRLGGGDEQFF
clone_size: .; d_call: .; v_call: TRBV5-5; j_call: TRBJ1-5; cdr3_nt: TGTGCCAGCAGCTTGAACAGCCTAGGCGGCAATCAGCCCCAGCATTTT; cdr3_aa: CASSLNSLGGNQPQHF
clone_size: .; d_call: TRBD2; v_call: TRBV6-1; j_call: TRBJ2-7; cdr3_nt: TGTGCCAGCGGAGCGGGAGCGAACTACGAGCAGTACTTC; cdr3_aa: CASGAGANYEQYF
clone_size: once; d_call: .; v_call: TRBV7-9; j_call: TRBJ2-7; cdr3_nt: TGTGCCAGCAGCTTAGCGGTGCACGAGCAGTACTTC; cdr3_aa: CASSLAVHEQYF
clone_size: .; d_call: TRBD2; v_call: TRBV6-5; j_call: TRBJ2-7; cdr3_nt: TGTGCCAGCAGTTATGGCGGGAGTGGGTACGAGCAGTACTTC; cdr3_aa: CASSYGGSGYEQYF
clone_size: .; d_call: .; v_call: TRBV25-1; j_call: TRBJ1-2; cdr3_nt: TGTGCCAGCGTAGAGCAGTTCGGGTATGGCTACACCTTC; cdr3_aa: CASVEQFGYGYTF
clone_size: .; d_call: .; v_call: TRBV10-1; j_call: TRBJ2-7; cdr3_nt: TGCGCCAGCAGTCAGTCCGGGACTTCGGGCGAGCAGTACTTC; cdr3_aa: CASSQSGTSGEQYF
clone_size: .; d_call: TRBD1; v_call: TRBV13; j_call: TRBJ2-7; cdr3_nt: TGTGCCAGCAGCTTTGGGGGACAGGGTTACGAGCAGTACTTC; cdr3_aa: CASSFGGQGYEQYF
clone_size: .; d_call: .; v_call: TRBV6-5; j_call: TRBJ2-5; cdr3_nt: TGTGCCAGCGGGCCCCACGTCGGAGACCCGGAGACCCAGTACTTC; cdr3_aa: CASGPHVGDPETQYF
clone_size: .; d_call: TRBD1; v_call: TRBV5-6; j_call: TRBJ2-2; cdr3_nt: TGTGCCAGCAGCTGGGGACAGACCACCGGGGAGCTGTTTTTT; cdr3_aa: CASSWGQTTGELFF
clone_size: .; d_call: TRBD1; v_call: TRBV28; j_call: TRBJ1-1; cdr3_nt: TGTGCCAGCAGTTTAAGAGGGGGCAACACTGAAGCTTTCTTT; cdr3_aa: CASSLRGGNTEAFF
clone_size: .; d_call: .; v_call: TRBV27; j_call: TRBJ2-5; cdr3_nt: TGTGCCAGCAGTTTAGTAGGACCCACAACCGAGACCCAGTACTTC; cdr3_aa: CASSLVGPTTETQYF